Listed below are T cell receptor beta chains from one sample, sequenced in a study of OX40 agonist ivuxolimab in advanced cancers. The assay was immunoSEQ multiplex PCR, and TCRdb's table has in-frame clones only and misses some. Of approximately 45,000 clones in the sample, 70% to 90% were seen once. The sample here was CD4+ or CD8+ T cells sorted from blood, taken in a trial of the OX40 agonist ivuxolimab. These receptors originate from an adult with an advanced solid tumor such as melanoma, head and neck, liver or kidney cancer. Each CDR3 is given with its conserved first and last residue. D genes are given only for firm matches. Clone size, where shown, is once, few, many, or a class for clones that have expanded.

v_call	clone_size	d_call	j_call	cdr3_nt	cdr3_aa
TRBV5-3	NA	NA	TRBJ2-3	TGTGCCAGAAGCTTCTTAACTAGCACAGATACGCAGTATTTT	CARSFLTSTDTQYF
TRBV5-6	NA	NA	TRBJ1-1	TGTGCCAGCGGGTTGTGGGGGACTGAAGCTTTCTTT	CASGLWGTEAFF
TRBV15	NA	TRBD1	TRBJ2-5	TGTGCCACCAGCAGAGGTGGGACAGAAAAAGAGACCCAGTACTTC	CATSRGGTEKETQYF
TRBV11-2	NA	NA	TRBJ2-6	TGTGCCAGCAGCCCCGTATTGCGAACCGACTCTGGGGCCAACGTCCTGACTTTC	CASSPVLRTDSGANVLTF
TRBV29-1	NA	TRBD1	TRBJ1-2	TGCAGCGTAAGACCGGGACAGGGGTTTCTCTCCTCTGGCTACACCTTC	CSVRPGQGFLSSGYTF
TRBV27	NA	NA	TRBJ2-3	TGTGCCAGCATGGGTCCAACTAGTACCGATACGCAGTATTTT	CASMGPTSTDTQYF
TRBV14	NA	NA	TRBJ2-3	TGTGCCAGCAGCCAATTAGGTTCCACAGATACGCAGTATTTT	CASSQLGSTDTQYF
TRBV9	NA	NA	TRBJ1-1	TGTGCCAGCAGCGTAGTAGGAGGTGAAGCTTTCTTT	CASSVVGGEAFF
TRBV5-4	NA	NA	TRBJ2-5	TGTGCCAGCAGCTTGGAGGGGGAGACCCAGTACTTC	CASSLEGETQYF
TRBV19	NA	NA	TRBJ2-7	TGTGCCAGTAGTAAGCGTTCAACGGGCGAGCAGTACTTC	CASSKRSTGEQYF
TRBV7-9	NA	TRBD2	TRBJ2-3	TGTGCCAGCAGCCCCCAGCGGGAGGGCCCGGCAGATACGCAGTATTTT	CASSPQREGPADTQYF
TRBV27	NA	NA	TRBJ2-7	TGTGCCAGCAGTTTATCGGGGGGATGGGGCCTCGAGCAGTACTTC	CASSLSGGWGLEQYF
TRBV29-1	NA	NA	TRBJ2-7	TGCAGCGTTGTGACGGGACCCTACGAGCAGTACTTC	CSVVTGPYEQYF
TRBV27	NA	NA	TRBJ1-5	TGTGCCAGCAGTTTATCCTCGACGACCCCCCAGCATTTT	CASSLSSTTPQHF
TRBV7-9	NA	NA	TRBJ2-3	TGTGCCAGCAGCGGAAGCGGAATTAGCACAGATACGCAGTATTTT	CASSGSGISTDTQYF
TRBV29-1	once	NA	TRBJ2-1	TGCAGCGTTGGGACGGGAAGCTCCTACAATGAGCAGTTCTTC	CSVGTGSSYNEQFF
TRBV4-1	NA	NA	TRBJ2-2	TGCGCCAGCAGCCCCTATGTCACCGGGGAGCTGTTTTTT	CASSPYVTGELFF